The TCR beta chain under discussion was sequenced for a study of T cells in localized non-small cell lung cancer (dated by TCRdb to 2018 to 2020). The study in broad terms: The study examined T cell repertoires in roughly 240 patients with early-stage NSCLC and compared tumors with uninvolved tumor-adjacent lungs. The cohort comprised some 240 treatment-naïve NSCLC patients with resected, localized lung tumors. A mean age of roughly 64 years was recorded for the NSCLC patients, of whom 120 to 150 were male and 107 were female.

Overall study results and their limits: Multi-region tumor sequencing was not performed, so intratumor heterogeneity could not be excluded. Higher blood T cell density associated with longer overall survival, while higher adjacent-lung clonality associated with shorter survival. Uninvolved tumor-adjacent lung showed the highest T cell clonality, higher than tumor, which suggests more focused antigenic responses in the adjacent lung. Because of the exploratory design, TCR variables were selected using unadjusted p-values without false-discovery rate correction. A median of 57 of the top 100 tumor clones turned up in the paired uninvolved adjacent lung, and some 27 of those clones also ranked among the top 100 of that same adjacent lung.

Worth noting for this clone: What antigen it recognizes has not been identified. No qualities accompany the bases; no much larger clone lies one base away.

The V end gives up 3 bases and the J end 4 bases, leaving 10 bases in the junction not matched to a gene. There are 17 amino acids in the CDR3, from cysteine to phenylalanine inclusive. The only DNA kept is the CDR3, 51 bases in frame from the first base. CDR1 SEHNR and CDR2 FQNEAQ were looked up in the germline V gene (reference sequence). The immunoSEQ Assay was used to sequence TCR beta CDR3 regions from DNA. Per the source publication's procedure: To compute T cell density, TCR beta template counts were normalized to usable DNA, which was estimated by amplifying housekeeping genes. Richness was estimated using the preseqR package, with extrapolation to 400,000 templates for PBMC samples and to 120,000 templates for tissue samples. Clonality was calculated as one minus Pielou's evenness. Tissue-enriched TCRs were identified by differential abundance testing using productive amino-acid clonotypes, minimum total count 5 and alpha 0.1. Repertoire overlap between compartments was quantified with the Jaccard Index and Morisita Overlap Index. GLIPH grouped TCR beta CDR3s together with public tetramer-defined viral CDR3s, and a viral motif had to include at least three viral sequences and show V-gene enrichment. In TCRdb, the immuneACCESS table is reduced to in-frame sequences with V and J assigned. These tables do not hold every clone; where another copy was compared, an unresolved V gene accounts for under half, and the others remain unexplained. V and J calls and clone size come straight from that table; D and trimming were deduced from the DNA. The sample contains about 33,000 clones, around 84% of them found a single time. Of the sample, 35% to 40% falls within the top ten clones.

At diagnosis, tumor, uninvolved tumor-adjacent lung and peripheral blood were collected and then preserved as a mix of FFPE and fresh-frozen material. For TCR repertoire profiling, blood samples were analyzed as peripheral blood mononuclear cells. The clonotype comes from a male donor older than 55 with stage II squamous cell lung carcinoma. The V and J genes are TRBV7-9 and TRBJ2-2; the junction holds 8 bases that match TRBD1. Specimen: peripheral blood, collected before any cancer treatment. In nucleotide form, the sequence is TGTGCCAGCAGCTTCATCCGGACAGGGACGGGCACCGGGGAGCTGTTTTTT. This sequence encodes CASSFIRTGTGTGELFF.